These T cell receptor beta chains were read from a single sample in a study of T cell responses to AZD1222 COVID-19 vaccine. The assay was immunoSEQ multiplex PCR, and TCRdb's table has in-frame clones only and misses some. Of roughly 110,000 clones listed, around 92% are singletons. Sequenced here: peripheral blood, sampled on day 0 of AZD1222 vaccination. Receptors originate from an adult in good health. CDR3s include the opening cysteine and the closing phenylalanine or tryptophan. D genes are given only for firm matches.

d_gene: TRBD2; v_gene: TRBV3-1/TRBV3-2; j_gene: TRBJ2-1; CDR3aa: CATGLAGDNEQFF; CDR3nt: TGTGCCACCGGACTAGCGGGAGACAATGAGCAGTTCTTC
d_gene: TRBD2; v_gene: TRBV14; j_gene: TRBJ2-7; CDR3aa: CASSRGLAGGPQEQYF; CDR3nt: TGTGCCAGCAGCCGGGGACTAGCGGGAGGGCCGCAAGAGCAGTACTTC
d_gene: NA; v_gene: TRBV9; j_gene: TRBJ2-7; CDR3aa: CASSVGGSSYEQYF; CDR3nt: TGTGCCAGCAGCGTAGGAGGCAGCTCCTACGAGCAGTACTTC
d_gene: TRBD1; v_gene: TRBV27; j_gene: TRBJ1-2; CDR3aa: CASAQTGNYGYTF; CDR3nt: TGTGCCAGCGCTCAGACAGGGAACTATGGCTACACCTTC
d_gene: NA; v_gene: TRBV2; j_gene: TRBJ1-1; CDR3aa: CASRRAGARNTEAFF; CDR3nt: TGTGCCAGCAGGAGGGCGGGGGCGCGAAACACTGAAGCTTTCTTT
d_gene: NA; v_gene: TRBV28; j_gene: TRBJ2-7; CDR3aa: CASSSGSGTTYEQYF; CDR3nt: TGTGCCAGCAGTTCCGGTTCGGGCACAACCTACGAGCAGTACTTC
d_gene: NA; v_gene: TRBV4-2; j_gene: TRBJ1-1; CDR3aa: CASSQTRSRGTEAFF; CDR3nt: TGTGCCAGCAGCCAAACCCGGTCACGGGGGACTGAAGCTTTCTTT
d_gene: NA; v_gene: TRBV20-1; j_gene: TRBJ2-7; CDR3aa: CSARSDGEQYF; CDR3nt: TGCAGCGCCCGGAGCGACGGCGAGCAGTACTTC
d_gene: TRBD1; v_gene: TRBV7-6; j_gene: TRBJ1-5; CDR3aa: CASSLYRGERQPQHF; CDR3nt: TGTGCCAGCAGCTTATACAGGGGGGAACGTCAGCCCCAGCATTTT
d_gene: NA; v_gene: TRBV9; j_gene: TRBJ2-7; CDR3aa: CASSAGLSPSYEQYF; CDR3nt: TGTGCCAGCAGCGCAGGGCTCAGCCCCTCCTACGAGCAGTACTTC
d_gene: NA; v_gene: TRBV3-1/TRBV3-2; j_gene: TRBJ2-7; CDR3aa: CASSRQHEQYF; CDR3nt: TGTGCCAGCAGCCGACAACACGAGCAGTACTTC
d_gene: TRBD2; v_gene: TRBV7-2; j_gene: TRBJ2-7; CDR3aa: CASSLGSGIFYEQYF; CDR3nt: TGTGCCAGCAGCTTAGGTAGCGGGATATTTTACGAGCAGTACTTC
d_gene: TRBD1; v_gene: TRBV7-2; j_gene: TRBJ2-1; CDR3aa: CASSFIGQVSYNEQFF; CDR3nt: TGTGCCAGCAGCTTCATAGGACAGGTATCCTACAATGAGCAGTTCTTC
d_gene: NA; v_gene: TRBV30; j_gene: TRBJ2-7; CDR3aa: CAWSVPGFYEQYF; CDR3nt: TGTGCCTGGAGTGTACCCGGATTTTACGAGCAGTACTTC
d_gene: NA; v_gene: TRBV9; j_gene: TRBJ1-5; CDR3aa: CASSVGGDGNQPQHF; CDR3nt: TGTGCCAGCAGCGTAGGGGGGGACGGCAATCAGCCCCAGCATTTT